These 27 T cell receptor beta chains originate from one sample sequenced in a study of cytomegalovirus exposure and HLA in healthy donors. Researchers ran the PCR with 60 Vbeta and 13 Jbeta primers. TCRdb keeps only in-frame clones here, not all; method: immunoSEQ multiplex PCR. The sample has 55,000 to 70,000 clones, 55% to 75% seen once. Sequencing input: PBMCs. The receptors stem from a man aged 35-49 years in good health and CMV-seropositive.

The DNA for the CDR3 is TGCGCCAGCAGCCCTCGGACAGTCGGCTACGAGCAGTACTTC. Its protein product is CASSPRTVGYEQYF. The V and J genes are TRBV5-1 and TRBJ2-7; a possible D gene is TRBD1 (6 bases). V was trimmed by 4 bases and J by 3 bases, leaving 14 bases between them. The CDR3 contains 14 residues. Germline V CDR1 and CDR2: SGHRS, YFSETQ.

The V and J genes are TRBV5-1 and TRBJ2-1; D gene uncertain. V was clipped by 1 base and J by 7 bases, with 6 bases between them. CDR1 is SGHRS and CDR2 is YFSETQ in the germline V gene. The CDR3 runs to 12 residues. The CDR3 DNA follows: TGCGCCAGCAGCTTGCAGTCGAATGAGCAGTTCTTC. It translates to CASSLQSNEQFF.

This chain links TRBV7-9 with TRBJ2-7, with 7 bases aligning to TRBD2. Germline V gene lookup returns CDR1 SEHNR and CDR2 FQNEAQ (reference sequence). V lost 5 bases to trimming and J lost 2 bases; unmatched junction nucleotides: 6. The CDR3 totals 14 residues. The CDR3 nucleotides are TGTGCCAGCAGCCTCTCCGGGGGGACCTACGAGCAGTACTTC. Translating gives CASSLSGGTYEQYF.

This chain links TRBV28 with TRBJ2-7; 11 bases align to TRBD2. V shed 7 bases and J 5 bases; nucleotides not matched to a gene: 7. This CDR3 has 14 residues. Germline V gene lookup returns CDR1 MDHEN and CDR2 SYDVKM. CDR3 in DNA: TGTGCCAGCACCCTAGCGGGAGGCACCAACGAGCAGTACTTC. Translating gives CASTLAGGTNEQYF.

The chain combines TRBV27 with TRBJ2-2; possible D gene TRBD1, 6 bases. The CDR3 is 14 amino acids. The germline V gene has CDR1 MNHEY and CDR2 SMNVEV (reference sequence). V was shortened by 3 bases and J by 3 bases, with 8 bases between the two germline ends. The CDR3: CASSFHRDTGELFF. The CDR3, as DNA: TGTGCCAGCAGTTTTCACAGGGACACCGGGGAGCTGTTTTTT.

In this sample, this clone turned up many times. CDR3 bases: TGTGCCAGCATAGCGGGATCCGGAAACACCATATATTTT. Translation: CASIAGSGNTIYF. V usage is TRBV6-5 and J usage is TRBJ1-3; D is uncertain. The length of the CDR3 is 13 residues. Germline-derived CDR1 and CDR2 are MNHEY and SVGAGI. Deletions cut 7 bases from V and 4 bases from J, with 11 bases between.

The CDR3 DNA sequence: TGTGCCTGGAGTGCCGAGGGGGGGGTCGGCTACACCTTC. Translated: CAWSAEGGVGYTF. The chain links TRBV30 to TRBJ1-2; a weak D match, TRBD1 (6 bases). Germline-derived CDR1 and CDR2 are GTSNPN and SVGIG (reference sequence). V dropped 1 base and J dropped 8 bases, with 14 bases sitting between them. The CDR3 is 13 residues long.

This clone was recorded a few times. The chain uses TRBV6-5 and TRBJ1-2, with unresolved D. Germline loops: CDR1 MNHEY, CDR2 SVGAGI. The CDR3 has 13 residues. V lost 7 bases and J 3 bases, leaving 12 bases between the germline ends. CDR3 region: CASTRGIYYGYTF. In DNA, the CDR3 is TGTGCCAGCACCAGAGGCATTTACTATGGCTACACCTTC.

The chain employs TRBV6-5 and TRBJ1-5; the D gene is possibly TRBD1 (5 bases). V gave up 0 bases and J gave up 4 bases, with 13 bases separating them. Germline V lookup: CDR1 MNHEY, CDR2 SVGAGI. CDR3 length equals 16 residues. The CDR3 protein is CASSYSPGGNNQPQHF. DNA of the CDR3: TGTGCCAGCAGTTACTCTCCCGGGGGTAATAATCAGCCCCAGCATTTT.

The V gene is TRBV6-1, the J gene TRBJ2-3; D call uncertain. The CDR3 is 14 residues long. Germline V gives CDR1 MNHNS, CDR2 SASEGT. V lost 6 bases, J lost 4 bases, and 14 bases lay in between. The CDR3 coding sequence is TGTGCCAGCAGGCATCTCTTACAACCAGATACGCAGTATTTT. This translates into CASRHLLQPDTQYF.

The genes are TRBV29-1 and TRBJ1-5, with TRBD1 identical over 7 bases. The CDR3 is 17 amino acids. The germline V gene has CDR1 SQVTM and CDR2 ANQGSEA. Trimming cost V 6 bases and J 4 bases; bases outside gene matches: 18. CDR3 protein: CSVTTGLGGVGNQPQHF. For the CDR3, the DNA is TGCAGCGTCACCACTGGCTTAGGGGGCGTAGGGAATCAGCCCCAGCATTTT.

V is TRBV7-9 and J is TRBJ2-1; TRBD1 aligns across 8 bases. CDR1 is SEHNR, CDR2 FQNEAQ, per germline (reference sequence). With 3 bases clipped from V and 15 bases from J, the junction kept 4 bases outside the gene matches. The CDR3 is 11 residues long. The CDR3 DNA reads TGTGCCAGCAGCTTTTCAGGGGGCCTGTTCTTC. It translates to CASSFSGGLFF. The entire variable domain, with the rest obtained from reference TRBV7-9 and TRBJ2-1, is as follows: DTGVSQNPRHKITKRGQNVTFRCDPISEHNRLYWYRQTLGQGPEFLTYFQNEAQLEKSRLLSDRFSAERPKGSFSTLEIQRTEQGDSAMYLCASSFSGGLFFGPGTRLTVL.

This clone was seen only a few times. The CDR3 DNA is TGTGCCAGCATGCCCAGGGGCACCTACGAGCAGTACTTC. It yields the protein CASMPRGTYEQYF. This rearrangement joins TRBV2 to TRBJ2-7, with a tentative D call TRBD1 (6 bases). Trimming pared 7 bases from V and 2 bases from J, leaving 12 bases between. The CDR3 spans 13 residues. Per the germline V gene, CDR1 is SNHLY and CDR2 is FYNNEI.

This clone was counted between two and nine times. The rearrangement uses TRBV9 and TRBJ2-1; tentative D call: TRBD2 (7 bases). Germline lookup yields CDR1 SGDLS and CDR2 YYNGEE. With 0 bases removed from V and 6 bases from J, the gap between germline ends came to 16 bases. CDR3 size: 16 residues. The DNA for the CDR3 is TGTGCCAGCAGCGTAGTGGGAGGGGGTATGGTCAATGAGCAGTTCTTC. Translated, it gives CASSVVGGGMVNEQFF.

This clone occurred once. The genes are TRBV9 and TRBJ1-4; perhaps TRBD1 as D (6 bases). The CDR3 has 15 residues. V was cut by 1 base and J by 4 bases, with 11 bases left in between. Looked up from germline, CDR1 is SGDLS and CDR2 is YYNGEE. The CDR3: CASSVRQDLNEKLFF. In nucleotides, the CDR3 is TGTGCCAGCAGCGTAAGACAGGATCTTAATGAAAAACTGTTTTTT.

A few counts support this clone. This chain connects TRBV2 to TRBJ2-3, with a possible D match to TRBD2 (6 bases). The CDR3 contains 12 residues. V lost 5 bases to trimming and J lost 5 bases, with 8 bases between them. Germline CDR1 reads SNHLY; CDR2 reads FYNNEI. The CDR3 here is CASSPGRDTQYF. The DNA for the CDR3 is TGTGCCAGCAGTCCCGGGAGAGATACGCAGTATTTT.

The chain joins TRBV6-1 to TRBJ1-5; 9 bases are shared with TRBD1. Germline V lookup: CDR1 MNHNS, CDR2 SASEGT. The junction had 6 bases not matched to a gene; V was cut back by 5 bases and J by 4 bases. The CDR3 runs to 15 residues. The CDR3: CASSRSQGANQPQHF. The DNA for the CDR3 is TGTGCCAGCAGTCGCTCACAGGGGGCGAATCAGCCCCAGCATTTT.

This clone came up a few times. The gene calls are TRBV7-9 and TRBJ2-7; D uncertain. Trimming took 1 base from V and 2 from J, leaving 9 bases between them. CDR3 length: 14 amino acids. CDR1 SEHNR and CDR2 FQNEAQ come from the germline V gene (reference sequence). The CDR3 DNA is TGTGCCAGCAGCTTAGGAGACAAAACCTACGAGCAGTACTTC. Encoded protein: CASSLGDKTYEQYF.

The chain combines TRBV2 with TRBJ2-7; 8 nucleotides align to TRBD2. The ends lost 2 bases at V and 4 bases at J; junction bases unmatched: 7. Germline V gene sequence: CDR1 SNHLY, CDR2 FYNNEI. There are 15 residues in the CDR3. The CDR3 protein is CASSENTGGGYEQYF. As DNA, the CDR3 is TGTGCCAGCAGTGAAAATACGGGGGGGGGATACGAGCAGTACTTC.

This chain joins TRBV27 and TRBJ1-2, with 7 bases fitting TRBD1. CDR1 and CDR2 from the germline V gene are MNHEY and SMNVEV (reference sequence). The CDR3 consists of 14 residues. Trimming cost V 2 bases and J 8 bases; bases outside gene matches: 8. The CDR3 DNA follows: TGTGCCAGCAGTTTACATGGACAGGTTCGCGGCTACACCTTC. Its translation is CASSLHGQVRGYTF.

V is TRBV27 and J is TRBJ2-5, with D tentatively TRBD2 (7 bases). With 4 bases removed from V and 5 bases from J, the gap between germline ends came to 23 bases. The germline V gene has CDR1 MNHEY and CDR2 SMNVEV (reference sequence). The CDR3 sequence is 17 residues long. CDR3 nucleotide sequence: TGTGCCAGCAGTTCCACCCCCCGACTAGGGGGAGGGGAGACCCAGTACTTC. It codes for CASSSTPRLGGGETQYF.

This clone is medium-sized by share. The genes are TRBV29-1 and TRBJ1-1, with a weak D call TRBD1 (5 bases). Per the germline V gene, CDR1 is SQVTM and CDR2 is ANQGSEA. The CDR3 length is 13 residues. The V and J ends lost 8 bases and 5 bases respectively, with 18 bases between them. The CDR3 DNA sequence: TGCAGCTTGCGGGGGTCCGGGGTGACTGAAGCTTTCTTT. This translates into CSLRGSGVTEAFF.

The J gene is TRBJ1-1, the V gene TRBV19; perhaps TRBD1 as D (6 bases). This CDR3 has 15 amino acids. V was clipped by 5 bases and J by 4 bases, with 17 bases between them. Germline CDR1 LNHDA, CDR2 SQIVND (reference sequence). The CDR3 region is CASSQFGGGGTEAFF. The CDR3 DNA sequence: TGTGCCAGTAGTCAATTTGGGGGCGGGGGCACTGAAGCTTTCTTT.

This rearrangement joins TRBV30 to TRBJ1-2, with D perhaps TRBD1 (5 bases). Germline CDR1 is GTSNPN and CDR2 is SVGIG (reference sequence). V was trimmed by 0 bases and J by 6 bases, leaving 14 bases between them. CDR3 length: 14 residues. The CDR3 spells CAWSVLRVPHGYTF. The CDR3 region has the DNA TGTGCCTGGAGTGTACTCAGGGTGCCGCATGGCTACACCTTC. Full variable domain (missing parts from reference TRBV30 and TRBJ1-2): SQTIHQWPATLVQPVGSPLSLECTVEGTSNPNLYWYRQAAGRGLQLLFYSVGIGQISSEVPQNLSASRPQDRQFILSSKKLLLSDSGFYLCAWSVLRVPHGYTFGSGTRLTVV.

This clone occurred a few times. The V and J genes are TRBV7-8 and TRBJ2-3; 7 bases align to TRBD1. This CDR3 region has 14 residues. The ends lost 2 bases at V and 5 bases at J; junction bases unmatched: 4. The V gene's germline CDR1 is SGHVS and CDR2 FQNEAQ. The CDR3 loop is CASSLIPGGDTQYF. The CDR3 DNA is TGTGCCAGCAGCTTAATACCAGGGGGAGATACGCAGTATTTT.

The rearrangement uses TRBV7-9 and TRBJ1-6, with D unclear. Trimming removed 1 base at V and 3 bases at J, with 7 bases between. The CDR3 covers 15 residues. CDR1 SEHNR and CDR2 FQNEAQ come from the germline V gene (reference sequence). CDR3 in amino acids: CASSLESGYNSPLHF. CDR3 in DNA: TGTGCCAGCAGCTTAGAGTCAGGCTATAATTCACCCCTCCACTTT.

The chain couples TRBV27 to TRBJ1-3; D gene uncertain. Germline assignment: CDR1 MNHEY and CDR2 SMNVEV (reference sequence). V gave up 1 base and J gave up 0 bases, with 16 bases separating them. The CDR3 sequence is 18 residues long. The CDR3 spells CASSLFQPEADSGNTIYF. In DNA, the CDR3 is TGTGCCAGCAGTTTATTTCAACCAGAGGCTGACTCTGGAAACACCATATATTTT.